This T cell receptor beta chain is from a study of OX40 agonist ivuxolimab in advanced cancers. The CDR3 runs to 15 residues. Germline CDR1 reads SEHNR; CDR2 reads FQNEAQ (reference sequence). Trimming removed 3 bases from V and 6 bases from J, with 15 bases in between. Profiled with immunoSEQ multiplex PCR; TCRdb holds only in-frame clones, not every one. The sample includes tens of thousands of clones, 86% of them seen just once. The chain joins TRBV7-9 to TRBJ2-1; D may be TRBD1 (5 bases). This clonotype was sampled from an adult with an advanced solid tumor such as melanoma, head and neck, liver or kidney cancer. This sample comprised CD4+ or CD8+ T cells sorted from blood, obtained in a trial of the OX40 agonist ivuxolimab. This CDR3 reads CASSLGRTPGNEQFF. The CDR3, as DNA: TGTGCCAGCAGCTTGGGGCGTACCCCCGGCAATGAGCAGTTCTTC.